The next 11 T cell receptor beta chains were all read from a single sample in a study of T cells in Graves' hyperthyroidism and ophthalmopathy. RNA transcripts provided the source from which TCR beta CDR3 regions were amplified. The HTBI primer set drove a first-round RT-PCR of the TCR CDR3. A single record per CDR3 protein comes from TCRdb applying MiXCR to the multiplex PCR reads. The data show around 700,000 distinct CDR3 sequences, around a sixth seen once. Sequencing input: blood. The receptors were sampled from a woman between 45 and 65 years old with Graves' hyperthyroidism that later progressed to Graves' ophthalmopathy.

This clonotype was seen at least ten times. The rearrangement links TRBV29-1 to TRBJ2-5, with TRBD2 as a possible D gene (6 bases). Germline values: CDR1 SQVTM, CDR2 ANQGSEA. The CDR3 loop spans 13 amino acids. V was cut by 6 bases and J by 1 base, with 12 bases left in between. The CDR3 sequence: CSVGLPTQETQYF. CDR3 in DNA: TGCAGCGTAGGACTACCAACCCAAGAGACCCAGTACTTC. Complete variable domain (other parts from reference TRBV29-1 and TRBJ2-5): SAVISQKPSRDICQRGTSLTIQCQVDSQVTMMFWYRQQPGQSLTLIATANQGSEATYESGFVIDKFPISRPNLTFSTLTVSNMSPEDSSIYLCSVGLPTQETQYFGPGTRLLVL.

This clonotype was counted a few times. The chain is built from TRBV30 and TRBJ1-3; possible D gene TRBD1, 6 bases. The CDR3 runs to 14 residues. In germline, CDR1 is GTSNPN, CDR2 SVGIG (reference sequence). V lost 2 bases and J lost 2, with 10 bases in between. The CDR3 DNA sequence: TGTGCCTGGAGTACAGGGACTACTGGAAACACCATATATTTT. It is translated as CAWSTGTTGNTIYF. Combining the CDR3 with reference TRBV30 and TRBJ1-3 gives the whole variable domain SQTIHQWPATLVQPVGSPLSLECTVEGTSNPNLYWYRQAAGRGLQLLFYSVGIGQISSEVPQNLSASRPQDRQFILSSKKLLLSDSGFYLCAWSTGTTGNTIYFGEGSWLTVV.

V is TRBV4-2 and J is TRBJ2-1; D uncertain. CDR3 size: 14 residues. Trimming shortened V by 1 base and J by 7 bases, and 11 bases separated the two germline ends. Germline CDR1 LGHNA, CDR2 YNFKEQ. In DNA, the CDR3 is TGTGCCAGCAGCCAAGGGGATTCTGGGAATGAGCAGTTCTTC. Protein product: CASSQGDSGNEQFF.

The sample holds a few counts of this clonotype. The chain employs TRBV5-8 and TRBJ2-3; 9 positions match TRBD1. The CDR3 sequence is 16 residues long. Trimming at V came to 3 bases and at J to 5 bases, leaving 10 bases not matched to a gene. Germline V gene data show CDR1 as SGHTS and CDR2 as YDEGEE. CDR3 DNA sequence: TGTGCCAGCAGCTCAATCGGGGACAGGGCTTTAGATACGCAGTATTTT. This sequence encodes CASSSIGDRALDTQYF.

This clonotype was picked up many times. The chain combines TRBV12-3 or TRBV12-4 with TRBJ1-1; tentatively, D is TRBD1 (6 bases). The CDR3 sequence is 14 residues long. V shed 8 bases and J shed 5 bases, with 18 bases lying between them. As DNA, the CDR3 is TGTGCCAGCGCCTCACAGGGCGAGATAACTGAAGCTTTCTTT. Its translation is CASASQGEITEAFF.

Many counts were recorded for this clonotype. J is TRBJ1-1 and V is TRBV2; D remains ambiguous. Germline CDR1 SNHLY, CDR2 FYNNEI. CDR3 length: 15 amino acids. V was shortened by 7 bases and J by 0 bases, with 15 bases between the two germline ends. The CDR3 is CASNQGWNMNTEAFF. CDR3 nucleotide sequence: TGTGCCAGCAACCAAGGGTGGAACATGAACACTGAAGCTTTCTTT.

Many counts were recorded for this clonotype. V is TRBV20-1 and J is TRBJ2-7; TRBD2 might be the D (6 bases). Trimming pared 7 bases from V and 6 bases from J, leaving 13 bases between. Per the germline V gene, CDR1 is DFQATT and CDR2 is SNEGSKA (reference sequence). The CDR3 loop spans 11 amino acids. The CDR3 region is CSVLGGFEQYF. The CDR3 DNA is TGCAGTGTGTTGGGAGGTTTCGAGCAGTACTTC.

This clonotype was seen only a few times. The V and J genes are TRBV6-1 and TRBJ2-6; unclear D gene. The CDR3 has 15 residues. Germline CDR1 is MNHNS and CDR2 is SASEGT. V shed 3 bases and J shed 0 bases, with 6 bases lying between them. In DNA, the CDR3 is TGTGCCAGCAGTGATGTTAACTCTGGGGCCAACGTCCTGACTTTC. It yields the protein CASSDVNSGANVLTF.

The chain is built from TRBV20-1 and TRBJ1-5; D might be TRBD1 (5 bases). V was cut by 3 bases and J by 4 bases, with 16 bases left in between. This CDR3 comprises 15 residues. The germline gives CDR1 DFQATT, CDR2 SNEGSKA (reference sequence). CDR3 protein: CSASNSGLENQPQHF. CDR3 DNA: TGCAGTGCTAGTAATTCAGGGTTGGAGAATCAGCCCCAGCATTTT.

This clonotype showed up just a few times. The J gene is TRBJ1-1, the V gene TRBV9, with 7 nucleotides matching TRBD1. Germline V gives CDR1 SGDLS, CDR2 YYNGEE. Germline trimming cut 4 bases from V and 8 bases from J; bases unmatched to any gene: 14. There are 15 residues in the CDR3. CDR3 protein: CASSPSGTVSLEAFF. In DNA, the CDR3 is TGTGCCAGCAGCCCCTCCGGGACAGTCTCCCTCGAAGCTTTCTTT.

The V gene is TRBV3-1, the J gene TRBJ2-1; 7 bases align to TRBD1. J was trimmed by 10 bases and V by 3 bases; bases with no gene match: 18. Germline V gene data show CDR1 as LGHDT and CDR2 as YNNKEL (reference sequence). This CDR3 spans 17 amino acids. The CDR3 sequence: CASSQPSTAGTDNEQFF. Here the CDR3 DNA reads TGTGCCAGCAGCCAGCCCTCCACCGCCGGGACAGATAACGAGCAGTTCTTC.